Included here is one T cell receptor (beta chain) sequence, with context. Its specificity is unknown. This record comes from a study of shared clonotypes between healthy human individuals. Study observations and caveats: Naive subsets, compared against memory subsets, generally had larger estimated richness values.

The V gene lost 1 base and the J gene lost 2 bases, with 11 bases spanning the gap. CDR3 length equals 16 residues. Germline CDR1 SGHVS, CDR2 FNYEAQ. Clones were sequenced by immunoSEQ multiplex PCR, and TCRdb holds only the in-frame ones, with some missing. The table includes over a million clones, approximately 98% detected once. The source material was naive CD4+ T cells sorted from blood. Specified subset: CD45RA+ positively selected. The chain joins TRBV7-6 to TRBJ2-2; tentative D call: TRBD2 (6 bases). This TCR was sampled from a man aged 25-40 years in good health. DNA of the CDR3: TGTGCCAGCAGCTTAGTTCGCGGGGCAAACACCGGGGAGCTGTTTTTT. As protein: CASSLVRGANTGELFF.